This T cell receptor (beta chain) originates from a study of sequential checkpoint blockade in melanoma. Study background: After both sequences, patients received maintenance nivolumab.

Treatment here: randomized to nivolumab then ipilimumab (arm A) or the reverse (arm B). Clones were read by immunoSEQ multiplex PCR, and TCRdb kept only the in-frame ones, dropping some. The table includes over 15,000 clones, about 83% detected once. CDR3 length: 15 residues. The V gene end was trimmed by 3 bases and the J gene end by 0 bases; junction bases not matched to a gene: 5. Germline V gives CDR1 MDHEN, CDR2 SYDVKM. Sequencing was performed on CD8+ T cells sorted from blood (inferred from file names), taken from a patient given nivolumab and ipilimumab in sequence. The chain links TRBV28 to TRBJ2-7; 7 bases are shared with TRBD2. The clonotype originates from a human donor with melanoma. The CDR3, as DNA: TGTGCCAGCAGTTTCCGCGGGGGTAGCTCCTACGAGCAGTACTTC. Its translation is CASSFRGGSSYEQYF.